Presented here are 31 T cell receptor beta chains from one specimen sequenced in a study of cytomegalovirus exposure and HLA in healthy donors. The PCR used 60 Vbeta and 13 Jbeta primers. Repertoires were generated with immunoSEQ multiplex PCR, while TCRdb's copy carries only in-frame clones and drops some. The sample records some 130,000 clones, 77% being singletons. Sequenced input: PBMCs. The receptors were sampled from a male donor in good health and CMV-seropositive.

With respect to this clone: This same CDR3 is encoded by further DNA sequences in the sample. V and J are TRBV9 and TRBJ2-5, with 7 bases aligning to TRBD1. V lost 3 bases, J lost 3 bases, and 5 bases stayed unmatched. The CDR3 covers 14 residues. Germline-derived CDR1 and CDR2 are SGDLS and YYNGEE. The CDR3 DNA reads TGTGCCAGCAGCGCCAGACAGGGTAAAGAGACCCAGTACTTC. Translated, it gives CASSARQGKETQYF. Complete variable domain (other parts from reference TRBV9 and TRBJ2-5): DSGVTQTPKHLITATGQRVTLRCSPRSGDLSVYWYQQSLDQGLQFLIQYYNGEERAKGNILERFSAQQFPDLHSELNLSSLELGDSALYFCASSARQGKETQYFGPGTRLLVL.

The J gene is TRBJ1-2, the V gene TRBV6-4; D might be TRBD1 (6 bases). The V gene's germline CDR1 is MRHNA and CDR2 SNTAGT. The CDR3 is made up of 14 amino acids. Trimming removed 2 bases at V and 2 bases at J, with 9 bases between. The DNA of the CDR3 is TGTGCCAGCAGTGACGGGCAGGGGAACTATGGCTACACCTTC. It yields the protein CASSDGQGNYGYTF.

This chain connects TRBV2 to TRBJ2-5; 9 bases fit TRBD1. The CDR3 is made up of 15 amino acids. Germline CDR1 and CDR2: SNHLY and FYNNEI. Trimming cost V 5 bases and J 4 bases; bases outside gene matches: 8. The CDR3 nucleotides read TGTGCCAGCAGTCAACAGGGGGCTCTGTCAGAGACCCAGTACTTC. Its translation: CASSQQGALSETQYF.

V usage is TRBV6-1 and J usage is TRBJ2-2; possibly TRBD1 for D (5 bases). Germline V lookup: CDR1 MNHNS, CDR2 SASEGT. V lost 5 bases to trimming and J lost 0 bases, with 10 bases between them. CDR3 length: 15 amino acids. The CDR3 DNA reads TGTGCCAGCAGTAGGGCAGGGCCGAACACCGGGGAGCTGTTTTTT. Translation gives CASSRAGPNTGELFF.

J is TRBJ2-5 and V is TRBV28, with D perhaps TRBD2 (7 bases). The J call may not be correct, given that the DNA end is closer to TRBJ2-7. The V gene's germline CDR1 is MDHEN and CDR2 SYDVKM. The CDR3 runs 16 residues. CDR3 residues: CASSLRGGRELDEQYF. CDR3 DNA sequence: TGTGCCAGCAGTTTAAGGGGGGGGCGGGAGCTGGACGAGCAGTACTTC.

The chain links TRBV5-1 to TRBJ2-7; tentatively, D is TRBD2 (5 bases). The CDR3 totals 15 residues. Trimming left V 2 bases short and J 2 bases short, with 14 bases between. Germline values: CDR1 SGHRS, CDR2 YFSETQ. CDR3 coding DNA: TGCGCCAGCAGCTTAACGGGGAAAGTACCCTACGAGCAGTACTTC. Residues: CASSLTGKVPYEQYF.

The V call is TRBV5-1, the J call TRBJ2-5, with D perhaps matching TRBD2 (5 bases). Between the trimmed V and J ends, which lost 0 bases and 11 bases, there was a span of 23 bases. Looked up from germline, CDR1 is SGHRS and CDR2 is YFSETQ. CDR3 length equals 16 residues. CDR3 DNA sequence: TGCGCCAGCAGCTTGGCCTGGGCCGGACCGCACGGGGAGCAGTACTTC. The encoded protein is CASSLAWAGPHGEQYF.

The table lists this clone with a count of one. Because the CDR3 is missing its conserved closing phenylalanine or tryptophan, this is likely a read error. The V and J genes are TRBV5-6 and TRBJ2-7; 12 positions match TRBD2. Losses at the gene ends were 2 bases for V and 0 bases for J; bases not matched to a gene: 0. CDR1 and CDR2 (germline): SGHDT, YYEEEE. This CDR3 has 15 residues. CDR3 bases: TGTGCCAGCAGCTTACTAGCGGGAGGCTCCTACGAGCAGTACCTC. Protein product: CASSLLAGGSYEQYL.

The table lists this clone with a count of one. As DNA, the CDR3 is TGTGCCAGCAGTTCCGGGGGGGCGGGCAATGAGCAGTTCTTC. Protein sequence: CASSSGGAGNEQFF. V is TRBV6-6 and J is TRBJ2-1; 8 nucleotides align to TRBD2. Trimming removed 4 bases from V and 6 bases from J; junction bases left unmatched: 5. Per the germline V gene, CDR1 is MNHNY and CDR2 is SVGAGI (reference sequence). CDR3 length: 14 residues.

The J gene is TRBJ1-2, the V gene TRBV27; tentative D call: TRBD1 (5 bases). Germline CDR1 reads MNHEY; CDR2 reads SMNVEV (reference sequence). V lost 3 bases to trimming and J lost 6 bases, with 11 bases between them. The CDR3 runs 13 residues. In nucleotides, the CDR3 is TGTGCCAGCAGTTTTTTTCAGGGTAATGGCTACACCTTC. It codes for CASSFFQGNGYTF.

The V gene is TRBV6-5, the J gene TRBJ2-2; D is possibly TRBD1 (6 bases). V lost 1 base to trimming and J lost 5 bases, with 11 bases between them. The length of the CDR3 is 15 residues. Germline V gene lookup returns CDR1 MNHEY and CDR2 SVGAGI. The CDR3 is CASSYYPGQTGELFF. CDR3 sequence (DNA): TGTGCCAGCAGTTACTATCCGGGACAAACCGGGGAGCTGTTTTTT.

In this sample, this clone turned up once. The V and J genes are TRBV4-1 and TRBJ1-1; no clear D gene. V was shortened by 0 bases and J by 2 bases, with 16 bases between the two germline ends. The CDR3 loop spans 17 amino acids. In germline, CDR1 is MGHRA, CDR2 YSYEKL. The CDR3 nucleotides are TGCGCCAGCAGCCAAGAGGGAGCCTCAATAGGAAACACTGAAGCTTTCTTT. It codes for CASSQEGASIGNTEAFF.

The V and J genes are TRBV11-2 and TRBJ2-2; D gene unclear. CDR3 size: 15 residues. Germline V CDR1 and CDR2: SGHAT, FQNNGV. Trimming shortened V by 2 bases and J by 6 bases, and 13 bases separated the two germline ends. Here the CDR3 reads CASSLLQFGAGELFF. The CDR3 DNA follows: TGTGCCAGCAGCTTATTACAGTTTGGCGCCGGGGAGCTGTTTTTT.

The chain employs TRBV28 and TRBJ1-2; TRBD1 aligns across 12 bases. Germline V gives CDR1 MDHEN, CDR2 SYDVKM. CDR3 length equals 15 residues. The V and J ends lost 7 bases and 8 bases, in that order; junction bases with no gene match: 11. DNA of the CDR3: TGTGCCAGCACCCAACTGGGACAGGGGGCGAAAGGCTACACCTTC. As protein: CASTQLGQGAKGYTF.

The sample holds one count of this clone. This chain uses TRBV28 with TRBJ1-4; 8 bases fit TRBD1. Germline CDR1 is MDHEN and CDR2 is SYDVKM. The V gene end was trimmed by 3 bases and the J gene end by 6 bases; junction bases not matched to a gene: 12. The CDR3 covers 17 residues. CDR3 in amino acids: CASSFQFVETGDEKLFF. CDR3 DNA: TGTGCCAGCAGTTTCCAGTTCGTAGAGACAGGGGATGAAAAACTGTTTTTT.

The V gene is TRBV2, the J gene TRBJ2-7; the match to TRBD2 covers 8 bases. J lost 5 bases, V lost 7 bases, and 7 bases had no gene match. Germline loops: CDR1 SNHLY, CDR2 FYNNEI. This CDR3 spans 13 amino acids. CDR3 in amino acids: CASNQRGIHEQYF. CDR3 DNA sequence: TGTGCCAGCAACCAGCGGGGGATCCACGAGCAGTACTTC.

The chain combines TRBV5-8 with TRBJ1-2; possibly TRBD1 for D (6 bases). V lost 4 bases, J lost 0 bases, and 22 bases lay in between. CDR3 length: 18 amino acids. Germline V gene lookup returns CDR1 SGHTS and CDR2 YDEGEE. In DNA form, the CDR3 reads TGTGCCAGCAGCCCCGTCGCGAGGGGGACCCTAGCTAACTATGGCTACACCTTC. Protein sequence: CASSPVARGTLANYGYTF.

This sequence joins TRBV5-1 and TRBJ1-3; the D gene is possibly TRBD1 (6 bases). Trimming took off 2 bases at V and 6 bases at J, with 9 bases between the two ends. Looked up from germline, CDR1 is SGHRS and CDR2 is YFSETQ. This CDR3 is 13 amino acids long. The CDR3: CASSLPGANTIYF. The CDR3 coding sequence is TGCGCCAGCAGCTTACCAGGGGCAAACACCATATATTTT. The full variable domain, rest sourced from reference TRBV5-1 and TRBJ1-3, is KAGVTQTPRYLIKTRGQQVTLSCSPISGHRSVSWYQQTPGQGLQFLFEYFSETQRNKGNFPGRFSGRQFSNSRSEMNVSTLELGDSALYLCASSLPGANTIYFGEGSWLTVV.

V usage is TRBV5-6 and J usage is TRBJ1-2; D is unresolved. Looked up from germline, CDR1 is SGHDT and CDR2 is YYEEEE. Trimming left V 0 bases short and J 1 base short, with 10 bases between. The CDR3 runs to 15 residues. CDR3 sequence reads: CASSLGGLVNYGYTF. CDR3 nucleotide sequence: TGTGCCAGCAGCTTGGGCGGACTTGTTAACTATGGCTACACCTTC.

This sequence joins TRBV7-8 and TRBJ2-7; 9 bases align to TRBD1. J lost 7 bases, V lost 2 bases, and 6 bases had no gene match. The germline V gene has CDR1 SGHVS and CDR2 FQNEAQ. The CDR3 extends over 14 amino acids. CDR3 residues: CASSLRDRVGEQYF. CDR3 coding DNA: TGTGCCAGCAGCTTACGGGACAGGGTTGGGGAGCAGTACTTC.

The table lists this clone with a count of one. V and J are TRBV28 and TRBJ1-4, with 11 bases fitting TRBD1. V gave up 6 bases and J gave up 5 bases; unmatched junction bases: 5. There are 15 residues in the CDR3. From germline, CDR1 is MDHEN and CDR2 SYDVKM. DNA for the CDR3: TGTGCCAGCAGCCTGAGGGACAGGGGGAATGAAAAACTGTTTTTT. Translation gives CASSLRDRGNEKLFF.

The genes are TRBV19 and TRBJ2-7; tentative D call: TRBD1 (6 bases). This CDR3 region has 13 residues. Germline V gene sequence: CDR1 LNHDA, CDR2 SQIVND (reference sequence). The V and J ends lost 6 bases and 2 bases respectively, with 11 bases between them. CDR3 sequence reads: CASSRDTTYEQYF. In DNA form, the CDR3 reads TGTGCCAGTAGCCGGGACACAACCTACGAGCAGTACTTC.

This clone was detected once. The chain couples TRBV30 to TRBJ1-1; 11 nucleotides agree with TRBD1. CDR1 and CDR2 (germline): GTSNPN, SVGIG (reference sequence). V was pared by 4 bases and J by 10 bases, with 8 bases of the junction left unmatched. The CDR3 has 13 residues. This CDR3 reads CAWKPGQGVRAFF. The CDR3 bases are TGTGCCTGGAAACCGGGACAGGGGGTCCGAGCTTTCTTT.

The CDR3 DNA reads as TGTGCCAGCAGTTTAGGAGGCGGGGGAGGTCGGGTCTACGAGCAGTACTTC. Protein sequence: CASSLGGGGGRVYEQYF. The V and J genes are TRBV28 and TRBJ2-7; 7 bases align to TRBD2. Germline CDR1 and CDR2: MDHEN and SYDVKM. The CDR3 extends over 17 amino acids. With 2 bases clipped from V and 3 bases from J, the junction kept 13 bases outside the gene matches.

V usage is TRBV27 and J usage is TRBJ2-3; maybe TRBD2 (5 bases). CDR3 size: 16 residues. From germline, CDR1 is MNHEY and CDR2 SMNVEV (reference sequence). Trimming cost V 7 bases and J 4 bases, with 21 bases left between them. The CDR3 nucleotides read TGTGCCAGCACGCTTATGAGGGATGGAGGACCAGATACGCAGTATTTT. Residues: CASTLMRDGGPDTQYF.

This clone was counted only a few times. This rearrangement joins TRBV13 to TRBJ2-6; D is unclear. The CDR3 consists of 15 residues. Germline CDR1 reads PRHDT; CDR2 reads FYEKMQ (reference sequence). V shed 2 bases and J shed 3 bases, with 8 bases lying between them. Here the CDR3 reads CASSLRLIGANVLTF. The CDR3 DNA follows: TGTGCCAGCAGCTTAAGACTCATTGGGGCCAACGTCCTGACTTTC.

The chain has TRBV7-9 and TRBJ2-2, with D maybe TRBD2 (5 bases). CDR3 length: 16 amino acids. The V end lost 0 bases, the J end lost 5 bases, and 13 bases lay between the germline ends. In germline, CDR1 is SEHNR, CDR2 FQNEAQ (reference sequence). CDR3: CASSLAPGSGTGELFF. CDR3 bases: TGTGCCAGCAGCTTAGCCCCGGGGTCGGGGACCGGGGAGCTGTTTTTT.

The V and J genes are TRBV2 and TRBJ2-3; TRBD1 might be the D (6 bases). V was cut by 1 base and J by 8 bases, with 13 bases left in between. The CDR3 contains 14 residues. Per the germline V gene, CDR1 is SNHLY and CDR2 is FYNNEI. CDR3 amino acids: CASSEGGLPGTQYF. The DNA for the CDR3 is TGTGCCAGCAGTGAAGGGGGGCTCCCTGGTACGCAGTATTTT.

The V call is TRBV7-9, the J call TRBJ2-7; TRBD2 is a possible D gene (6 bases). The V gene lost 4 bases and the J gene lost 0 bases, with 19 bases spanning the gap. The CDR3 runs 17 residues. Germline V gene lookup returns CDR1 SEHNR and CDR2 FQNEAQ (reference sequence). This CDR3 is CASSWLREQRSSYEQYF. CDR3 in DNA: TGTGCCAGCAGCTGGTTGCGGGAACAGAGGAGCTCCTACGAGCAGTACTTC.

The chain joins TRBV4-1 to TRBJ2-3; D might be TRBD1 (5 bases). V lost 3 bases and J lost 0, with 7 bases in between. CDR1 and CDR2 (germline): MGHRA, YSYEKL. This CDR3 region has 14 residues. CDR3 coding DNA: TGCGCCAGCAGCCAGGGGCGTAGCACAGATACGCAGTATTTT. Protein sequence: CASSQGRSTDTQYF.

This sequence joins TRBV6-5 and TRBJ2-2; D perhaps matches TRBD2 (5 bases). Trimming pared 6 bases from V and 13 bases from J, leaving 15 bases between. The germline V gene has CDR1 MNHEY and CDR2 SVGAGI. This CDR3 comprises 12 residues. The CDR3 DNA reads as TGTGCCAGCAGACCCGTCGGAGAGGGGCTGTTTTTT. Translated, it gives CASRPVGEGLFF.